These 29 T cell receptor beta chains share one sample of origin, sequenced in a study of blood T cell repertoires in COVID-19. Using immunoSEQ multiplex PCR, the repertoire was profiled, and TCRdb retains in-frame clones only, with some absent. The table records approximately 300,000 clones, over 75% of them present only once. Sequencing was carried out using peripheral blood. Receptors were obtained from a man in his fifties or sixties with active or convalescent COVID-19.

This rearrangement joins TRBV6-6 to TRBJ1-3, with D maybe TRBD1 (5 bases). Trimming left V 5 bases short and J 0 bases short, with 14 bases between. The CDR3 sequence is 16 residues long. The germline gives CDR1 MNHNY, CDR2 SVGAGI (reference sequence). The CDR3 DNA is TGTGCCAGCAGTCGGGGGGGACGGTTCTCTGGAAACACCATATATTTT. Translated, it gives CASSRGGRFSGNTIYF.

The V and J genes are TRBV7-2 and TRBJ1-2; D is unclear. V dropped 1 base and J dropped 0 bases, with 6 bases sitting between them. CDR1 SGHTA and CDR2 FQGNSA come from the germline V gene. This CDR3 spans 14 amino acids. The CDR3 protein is CASSLGSTNYGYTF. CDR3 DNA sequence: TGTGCCAGCAGCTTAGGCAGTACTAACTATGGCTACACCTTC.

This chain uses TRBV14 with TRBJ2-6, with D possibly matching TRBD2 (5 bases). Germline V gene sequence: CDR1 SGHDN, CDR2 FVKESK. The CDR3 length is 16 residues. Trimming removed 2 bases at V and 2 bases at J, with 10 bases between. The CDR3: CASSQQTRAGANVLTF. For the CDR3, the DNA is TGTGCCAGCAGCCAACAAACTAGGGCTGGGGCCAACGTCCTGACTTTC. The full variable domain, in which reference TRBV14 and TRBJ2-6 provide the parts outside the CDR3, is EAGVTQFPSHSVIEKGQTVTLRCDPISGHDNLYWYRRVMGKEIKFLLHFVKESKQDESGMPNNRFLAERTGGTYSTLKVQPAELEDSGVYFCASSQQTRAGANVLTFGAGSRLTVL.

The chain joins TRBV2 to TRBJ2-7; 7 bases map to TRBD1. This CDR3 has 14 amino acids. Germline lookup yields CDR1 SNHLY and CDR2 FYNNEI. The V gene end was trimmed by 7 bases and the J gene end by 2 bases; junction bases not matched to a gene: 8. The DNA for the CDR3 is TGTGCCAGCACCAGACAGGGATCAACCTACGAGCAGTACTTC. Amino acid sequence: CASTRQGSTYEQYF.

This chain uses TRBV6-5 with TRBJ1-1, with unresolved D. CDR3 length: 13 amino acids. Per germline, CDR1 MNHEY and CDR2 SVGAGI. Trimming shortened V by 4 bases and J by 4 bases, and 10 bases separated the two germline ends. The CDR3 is CASSSVARTEAFF. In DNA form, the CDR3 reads TGTGCCAGCAGTTCCGTAGCCCGCACTGAAGCTTTCTTT.

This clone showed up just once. The CDR3 loop reads CASSLGGPSQFF. The CDR3 DNA reads as TGTGCCAGCAGTTTGGGAGGTCCAAGTCAATTCTTC. This chain connects TRBV12-3 or TRBV12-4 to TRBJ2-1; a possible D gene is TRBD2 (6 bases). The V and J ends lost 3 bases and 16 bases respectively, with 16 bases between them. The CDR3 totals 12 residues.

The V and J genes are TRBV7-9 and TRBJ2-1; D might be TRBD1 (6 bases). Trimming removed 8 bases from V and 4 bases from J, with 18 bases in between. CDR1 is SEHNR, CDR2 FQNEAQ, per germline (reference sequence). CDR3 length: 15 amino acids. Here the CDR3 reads CASWGQGFKYNEQFF. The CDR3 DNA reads TGTGCCAGCTGGGGCCAGGGGTTTAAATACAATGAGCAGTTCTTC. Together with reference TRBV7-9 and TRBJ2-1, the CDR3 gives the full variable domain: DTGVSQNPRHKITKRGQNVTFRCDPISEHNRLYWYRQTLGQGPEFLTYFQNEAQLEKSRLLSDRFSAERPKGSFSTLEIQRTEQGDSAMYLCASWGQGFKYNEQFFGPGTRLTVL.

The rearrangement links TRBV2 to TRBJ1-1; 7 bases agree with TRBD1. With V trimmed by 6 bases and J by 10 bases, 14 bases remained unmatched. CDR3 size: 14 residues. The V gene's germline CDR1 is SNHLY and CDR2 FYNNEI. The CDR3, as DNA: TGTGCCAGCAGCCGGGGACAGCCCAGCCTTCGAGCTTTCTTT. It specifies CASSRGQPSLRAFF.

The CDR3: CASSLGQGPMPGNTIYF. The DNA of the CDR3 is TGCGCCAGCAGCCTGGGACAGGGGCCGATGCCTGGAAACACCATATATTTT. The rearrangement links TRBV5-1 to TRBJ1-3; 10 bases are shared with TRBD1. After removal of 4 bases from V and 2 bases from J, the junction contained 9 bases not matched to a gene. The length of the CDR3 is 17 residues. Germline CDR1 and CDR2: SGHRS and YFSETQ.

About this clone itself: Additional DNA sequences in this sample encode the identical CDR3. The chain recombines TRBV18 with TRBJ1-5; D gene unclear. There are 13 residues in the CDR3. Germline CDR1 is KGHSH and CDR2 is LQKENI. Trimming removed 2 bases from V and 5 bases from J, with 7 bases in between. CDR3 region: CASSPGQDQPQHF. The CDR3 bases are TGTGCCAGCTCACCAGGGCAGGATCAGCCCCAGCATTTT.

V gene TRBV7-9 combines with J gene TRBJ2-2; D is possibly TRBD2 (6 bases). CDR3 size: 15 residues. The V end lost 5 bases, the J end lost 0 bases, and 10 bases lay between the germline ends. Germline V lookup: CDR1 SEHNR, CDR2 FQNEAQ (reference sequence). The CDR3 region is CASSRDSPNTGELFF. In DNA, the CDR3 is TGTGCCAGCAGCCGGGACTCTCCGAACACCGGGGAGCTGTTTTTT.

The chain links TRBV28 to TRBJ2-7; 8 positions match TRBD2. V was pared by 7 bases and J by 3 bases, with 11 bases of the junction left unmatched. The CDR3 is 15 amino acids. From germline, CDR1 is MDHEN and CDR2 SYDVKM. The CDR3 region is CASTDPPGLGYEQYF. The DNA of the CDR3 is TGTGCCAGCACCGATCCCCCGGGACTAGGCTACGAGCAGTACTTC.

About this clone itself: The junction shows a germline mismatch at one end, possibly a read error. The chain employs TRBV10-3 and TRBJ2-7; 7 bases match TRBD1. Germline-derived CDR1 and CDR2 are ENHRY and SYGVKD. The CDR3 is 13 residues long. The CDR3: CAISEIWDSNCSF. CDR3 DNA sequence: TGTGCCATCAGTGAGATCTGGGACAGTAATTGCTCCTTC.

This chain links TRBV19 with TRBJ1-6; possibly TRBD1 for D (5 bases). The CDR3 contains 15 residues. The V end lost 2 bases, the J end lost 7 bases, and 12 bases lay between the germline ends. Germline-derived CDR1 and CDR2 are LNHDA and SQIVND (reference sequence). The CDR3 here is CASSIWGRSNSPLHF. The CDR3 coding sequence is TGTGCCAGTAGTATATGGGGGAGGTCGAATTCACCCCTCCACTTT.

CDR3 nucleotide sequence: TGTGCCTGGAGCCGCCCGGGACAGGGTAATTCACCCCTCCACTTT. This encodes CAWSRPGQGNSPLHF. This chain connects TRBV30 to TRBJ1-6; 9 bases are shared with TRBD1. Germline V gives CDR1 GTSNPN, CDR2 SVGIG (reference sequence). Unmatched junction bases numbered 6, after V lost 3 bases and J lost 6 bases. This CDR3 has 15 residues.

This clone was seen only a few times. CDR3: CASSLGTGRAFF. CDR3 sequence (DNA): TGTGCCAGCAGCTTAGGTACGGGTCGCGCTTTCTTT. V and J are TRBV11-1 and TRBJ1-1; no clear D gene. V was trimmed by 1 base and J by 11 bases, leaving 11 bases between them. Germline CDR1 and CDR2: SGHAT and FQDESV (reference sequence). This CDR3 is built from 12 residues.

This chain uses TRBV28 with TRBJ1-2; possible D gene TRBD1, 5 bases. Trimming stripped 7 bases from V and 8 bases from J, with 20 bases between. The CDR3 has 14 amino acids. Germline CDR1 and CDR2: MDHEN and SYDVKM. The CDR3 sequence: CASNHRGRVSGYTF. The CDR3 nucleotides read TGTGCCAGCAACCATAGGGGCCGGGTGTCAGGCTACACCTTC.

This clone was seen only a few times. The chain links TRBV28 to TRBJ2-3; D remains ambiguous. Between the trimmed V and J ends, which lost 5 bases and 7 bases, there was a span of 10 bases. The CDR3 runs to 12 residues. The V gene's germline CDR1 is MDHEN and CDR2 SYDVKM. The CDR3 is CASSQVAHTQYF. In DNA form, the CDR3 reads TGTGCCAGCAGTCAGGTCGCTCATACGCAGTATTTT.

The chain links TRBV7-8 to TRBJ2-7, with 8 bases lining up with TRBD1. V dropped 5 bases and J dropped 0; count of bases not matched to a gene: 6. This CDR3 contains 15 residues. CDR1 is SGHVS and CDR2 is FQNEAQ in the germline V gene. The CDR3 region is CASSDRTGRSYEQYF. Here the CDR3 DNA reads TGTGCCAGCAGCGACCGGACAGGGCGCTCCTACGAGCAGTACTTC. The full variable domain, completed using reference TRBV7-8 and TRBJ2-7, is GAGVSQSPRYKVAKRGQDVALRCDPISGHVSLFWYQQALGQGPEFLTYFQNEAQLDKSGLPSDRFFAERPEGSVSTLKIQRTQQEDSAVYLCASSDRTGRSYEQYFGPGTRLTVT.

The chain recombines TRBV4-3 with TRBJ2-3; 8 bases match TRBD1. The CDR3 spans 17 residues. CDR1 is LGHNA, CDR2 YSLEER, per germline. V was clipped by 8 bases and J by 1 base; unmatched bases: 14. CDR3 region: CASRSAIGQGGTDTQYF. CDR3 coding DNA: TGCGCCAGCCGAAGCGCCATAGGACAGGGAGGCACAGATACGCAGTATTTT.

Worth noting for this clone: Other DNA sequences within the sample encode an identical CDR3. In DNA form, the CDR3 reads TGTGCCAGCAGCCTCGACAGCTCCTACGAGCAGTACTTC. Its translation: CASSLDSSYEQYF. The chain uses TRBV2 and TRBJ2-7; possible D gene TRBD1, 5 bases. Trimming cost V 6 bases and J 0 bases, with 9 bases left between them. This CDR3 is built from 13 residues. The germline V gene has CDR1 SNHLY and CDR2 FYNNEI. The full variable domain, its missing parts supplied by reference TRBV2 and TRBJ2-7, is EPEVTQTPSHQVTQMGQEVILRCVPISNHLYFYWYRQILGQKVEFLVSFYNNEISEKSEIFDDQFSVERPDGSNFTLKIRSTKLEDSAMYFCASSLDSSYEQYFGPGTRLTVT.

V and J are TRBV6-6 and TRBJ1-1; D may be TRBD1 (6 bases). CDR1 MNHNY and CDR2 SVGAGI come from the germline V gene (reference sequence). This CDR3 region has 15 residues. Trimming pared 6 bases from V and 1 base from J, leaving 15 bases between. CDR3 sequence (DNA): TGTGCCAGCAGCCCGACAGGTTTGTCGAACACTGAAGCTTTCTTT. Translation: CASSPTGLSNTEAFF.

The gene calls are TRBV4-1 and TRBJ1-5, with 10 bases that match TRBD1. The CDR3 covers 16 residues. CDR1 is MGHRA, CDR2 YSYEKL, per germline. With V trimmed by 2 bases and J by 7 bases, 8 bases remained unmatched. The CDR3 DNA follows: TGCGCCAGCAGCCAAAGCCGGGACAGGGGAGAACAGCCCCAGCATTTT. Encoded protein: CASSQSRDRGEQPQHF.

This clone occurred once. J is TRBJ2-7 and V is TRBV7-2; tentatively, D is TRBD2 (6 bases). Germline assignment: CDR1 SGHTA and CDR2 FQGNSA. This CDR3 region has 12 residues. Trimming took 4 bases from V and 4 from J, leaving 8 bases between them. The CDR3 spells CASSSGLYEQYF. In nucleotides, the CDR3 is TGTGCCAGCAGCTCGGGACTGTACGAGCAGTACTTC.

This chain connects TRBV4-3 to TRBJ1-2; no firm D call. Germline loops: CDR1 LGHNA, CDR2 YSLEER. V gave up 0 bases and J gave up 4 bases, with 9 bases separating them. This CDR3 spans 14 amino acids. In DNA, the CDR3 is TGCGCCAGCAGCCAAGAAGGCAGGTCCTATGGCTACACCTTC. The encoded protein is CASSQEGRSYGYTF.

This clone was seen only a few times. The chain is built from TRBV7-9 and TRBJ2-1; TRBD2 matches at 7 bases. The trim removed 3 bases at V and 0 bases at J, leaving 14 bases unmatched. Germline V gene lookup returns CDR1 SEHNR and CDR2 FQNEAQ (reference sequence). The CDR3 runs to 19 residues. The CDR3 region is CASSFGGSGPDSSYNEQFF. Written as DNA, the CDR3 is TGTGCCAGCAGCTTCGGTGGTAGCGGGCCCGATTCCTCCTACAATGAGCAGTTCTTC.

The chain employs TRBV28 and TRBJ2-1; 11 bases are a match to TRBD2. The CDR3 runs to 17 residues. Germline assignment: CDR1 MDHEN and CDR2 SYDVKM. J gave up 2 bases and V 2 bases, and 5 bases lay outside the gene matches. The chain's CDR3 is CASSLGPGLAAYNEQFF. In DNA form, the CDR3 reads TGTGCCAGCAGTTTAGGGCCGGGACTAGCGGCCTACAATGAGCAGTTCTTC.

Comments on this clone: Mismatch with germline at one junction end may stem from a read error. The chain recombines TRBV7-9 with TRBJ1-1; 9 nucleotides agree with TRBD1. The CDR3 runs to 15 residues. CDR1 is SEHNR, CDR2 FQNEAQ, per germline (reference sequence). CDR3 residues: CASTLQGALNTEAFF. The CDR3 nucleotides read TGTGCCAGCACCTTACAGGGGGCATTGAACACTGAAGCTTTCTTT.

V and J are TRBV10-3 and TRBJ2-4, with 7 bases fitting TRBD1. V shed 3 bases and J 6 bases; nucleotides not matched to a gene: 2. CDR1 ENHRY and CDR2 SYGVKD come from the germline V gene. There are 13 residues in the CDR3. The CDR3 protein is CAISERDRNIQYF. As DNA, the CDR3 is TGTGCCATCAGTGAAAGGGACAGAAACATTCAGTACTTC.